These T cell receptor beta chains were read from a single sample in a study of CD8+CD57+ T cells in acquired aplastic anemia. TCRdb fed the reads into MiXCR, producing one record per CDR3 protein. The table shows 250,000 to 300,000 distinct CDR3 sequences, with 50% to 70% occurring only once. Sequencing input: sorted CD4+, CD8+, or CD8+CD57+ T cells (not recorded which) from PBMCs. The receptors shown here come from a human donor with severe aplastic anemia or a healthy control (not recorded which). Each CDR3 is given with its conserved first and last residue. The D gene is left open where the match is weak. Clone size is given for some rows only: seen once, a few or many times, or a class if the clone is expanded.

TGTGCCAGCAGCTACGGACTAGCGGGGGAAGGAGAGACCCAGTACTTC	CASSYGLAGEGETQYF	.	TRBD2	TRBV5-6	TRBJ2-5
TGTGCCAGCAGCACACGCCCTTGGGGGGCGGGACAGGTAGACACTGAAGCTTTCTTT	CASSTRPWGAGQVDTEAFF	.	TRBD1	TRBV7-4	TRBJ1-1
TGCGCCAGCAGCGCGGGGACAGGGGGCGCGGATACGCAGTATTTT	CASSAGTGGADTQYF	.	TRBD1	TRBV5-1	TRBJ2-3
TGTGCCAGCACCGCCGCCAAAGGGGTCATGAACACTGAAGCTTTCTTT	CASTAAKGVMNTEAFF	many	.	TRBV6-6	TRBJ1-1
TGTGCCAGCCTCTCTTTCGAGGTCTCCTACGAGCAGTACTTC	CASLSFEVSYEQYF	many	.	TRBV6-1	TRBJ2-7
TGTGCCAGCACAGAAGGTGGCATTCAAGAGACCCAGTACTTC	CASTEGGIQETQYF	.	.	TRBV2	TRBJ2-5
TGTGCCAGCAGCCAAGATTCGACCCAGAGATCGGCTTTCTTT	CASSQDSTQRSAFF	.	.	TRBV7-2	TRBJ1-1
TGTGCCACCAGCCCTAGGACAGGGGGGAATCCACCCCTCCACTTT	CATSPRTGGNPPLHF	.	TRBD1	TRBV15	TRBJ1-6
TGTGCCAGCAGGGGGGTTGATACGCAGTATTTT	CASRGVDTQYF	.	.	TRBV12-3/TRBV12-4	TRBJ2-3
TGTGCCACCGGCAGAACCGGGACCACCGCAACGGGATCCCCCTACGAGCAGTACTTC	CATGRTGTTATGSPYEQYF	.	.	TRBV15	TRBJ2-7
TGTGCCATCAGTGAGTTAGGGCAGGCTGTGAGCACAGATACGCAGTATTTT	CAISELGQAVSTDTQYF	.	.	TRBV10-3	TRBJ2-3
TGTGCCAGCAGCTTGTACCTGGCAGGGGACATCTATGGCTACACCTTC	CASSLYLAGDIYGYTF	.	.	TRBV7-9	TRBJ1-2
TGTGCCAGCAGCTTAAGCGTTGGGAATCCGACGAGCAATCAGCCCCAGCATTTT	CASSLSVGNPTSNQPQHF	.	.	TRBV7-3	TRBJ1-5
TGTGTCAGCAGTCCCAGCACAGATACGCAGTATTTT	CVSSPSTDTQYF	.	.	TRBV27	TRBJ2-3
TGCAGTGCTAGAGATGGGGGATCCATCCAGCCCCAGCATTTT	CSARDGGSIQPQHF	few	.	TRBV20-1	TRBJ1-5
TGTGCCAGCAGCTTATTTACTCCAGGGAACACCGGGGAGCTGTTTTTT	CASSLFTPGNTGELFF	many	.	TRBV7-8	TRBJ2-2
TGTGCCATCAGTTTCGGACAGGGGCCTTACGAGCAGTACTTC	CAISFGQGPYEQYF	.	TRBD1	TRBV10-3	TRBJ2-7
TGCGCCAGCAGCTTGGTGGTGGGTAGCTACACCTTC	CASSLVVGSYTF	.	.	TRBV5-1	TRBJ1-2
TGTGCCAGCAGCGGCTGGACAGGGTACAGGGATGAGCAGTTCTTC	CASSGWTGYRDEQFF	.	TRBD1	TRBV7-3	TRBJ2-1
TGCGCCAGCAGCTTGGCCATAGGCGGGGGGAACTACGAGCAGTACTTC	CASSLAIGGGNYEQYF	few	TRBD2	TRBV5-1	TRBJ2-7
TGCAGCGTTGGTACCCCCGCGGGTCAGGATCAAGCTTTCTTT	CSVGTPAGQDQAFF	.	.	TRBV29-1	TRBJ1-1
TGTGCCAGCAGACGGGGAGCAGGGGCCAACGTCCTGACTTTC	CASRRGAGANVLTF	many	.	TRBV3-1	TRBJ2-6
TGTGCCAGCAATTCGGGACTAGCGGGGGACAATGAGCAGTTCTTC	CASNSGLAGDNEQFF	many	TRBD2	TRBV11-1	TRBJ2-1
TGTGCCAGCAGTTTAACAGGGATGGGCTATGGCTACACCTTC	CASSLTGMGYGYTF	few	.	TRBV12-3/TRBV12-4	TRBJ1-2
TGTGCCAGCAGTGGAATTCTGCAGGGGTCATCACCCCTCCACTTT	CASSGILQGSSPLHF	many	.	TRBV2	TRBJ1-6
TGTGCCAGCAGCGTAGATCCTAGCGGGGGGGCAGATACGCAGTATTTT	CASSVDPSGGADTQYF	once	TRBD2	TRBV9	TRBJ2-3
TGTGCCAGCAGCGAAGGCGGTAGCGGTCAGCCCCAGCATTTT	CASSEGGSGQPQHF	.	.	TRBV7-6	TRBJ1-5
TGCAGTGCTACGGGACGGGAGATGAGTGAAGCTTTCTTT	CSATGREMSEAFF	.	.	TRBV20-1	TRBJ1-1
TGCGCCAGCAGCCAAGGATGGGGACAGGGGGCGGACTATAATTCACCCCTCCACTTT	CASSQGWGQGADYNSPLHF	many	TRBD1	TRBV4-3	TRBJ1-6
TGTGCCAGCAGCCTCGACGGGACGGGCGATTACGAGCAGTACTTC	CASSLDGTGDYEQYF	few	.	TRBV7-9	TRBJ2-7
TGCAGTGCTCGGGCCCCTGTAGCGGGGAACACCGGGGAGCTGTTTTTT	CSARAPVAGNTGELFF	.	TRBD2	TRBV20-1	TRBJ2-2
TGTGCCAGCAGCTTGGTGGGGACCGTAGTAGTAGGCGGAAACACCATATATTTT	CASSLVGTVVVGGNTIYF	.	.	TRBV5-6	TRBJ1-3
TGCAGTGCCCTTCACACGGCTAACTATGGCTACACCTTC	CSALHTANYGYTF	.	.	TRBV20-1	TRBJ1-2
TGCAGTGCCAGTTTGACAGCGGGCACAGATACGCAGTATTTT	CSASLTAGTDTQYF	.	.	TRBV20-1	TRBJ2-3
TGTGCCAGCAGCCAGCAAGACAGGGGGTACGAGCAGTACTTC	CASSQQDRGYEQYF	once	TRBD1	TRBV9	TRBJ2-7
TGTGCCACCAGTGATCCGAGATCGGACAGGGGCGCGACGGATACGCAGTATTTT	CATSDPRSDRGATDTQYF	.	TRBD1	TRBV24-1	TRBJ2-3
TGTGCCAGCTCCCGGGACAGTGGGTCGATCAATGAGCAGTTCTTC	CASSRDSGSINEQFF	.	TRBD1	TRBV18	TRBJ2-1
TGTGCCAGCAGTGCCTCGACAGGGCTTCGTGCTAATGAAAAACTGTTTTTT	CASSASTGLRANEKLFF	many	TRBD1	TRBV25-1	TRBJ1-4
TGCGCCAGCAGCCCGGGTGGACAGGGGGCCGAGCAGTACTTC	CASSPGGQGAEQYF	.	TRBD1	TRBV5-1	TRBJ2-7
TGCGCCAGCAGCTTGGGGACAGGGAACCAAGAGACCCAGTACTTC	CASSLGTGNQETQYF	.	TRBD1	TRBV5-1	TRBJ2-5
TGTGCCAGTAGTAGAGCCGCACATTCACCCCTCCACTTT	CASSRAAHSPLHF	.	.	TRBV19	TRBJ1-6
TGTGCCAGTAGTATGTTTGGGGCCCAAGAGACCCAGTACTTC	CASSMFGAQETQYF	.	.	TRBV19	TRBJ2-5
TGTGCCAGCAGCCCATCTCCGTCTGAGCAGTTCTTC	CASSPSPSEQFF	few	.	TRBV7-6	TRBJ2-1
TGTGCCAGCAGTTTAAGGACTGAAGCTTTCTTT	CASSLRTEAFF	many	.	TRBV12-3/TRBV12-4	TRBJ1-1
TGTGCCATCAGCGCCTTACAGGGGGCTGGAAACACCATATATTTT	CAISALQGAGNTIYF	few	TRBD1	TRBV10-3	TRBJ1-3